A selection of T cell receptor beta chains follows, all from one sample in a study of CD8+ T cells in alopecia areata. Libraries were prepared by immunoSEQ multiplex PCR; TCRdb keeps only in-frame clonotypes and omits some of them. The table lists approximately 180,000 clones, 67% of them singletons. Source: CD8+ T cells sorted from blood, taken at week 0. These receptor sequences come from a human donor with alopecia areata. The CDR3 runs from the conserved cysteine through the conserved F or W. The D gene is left open where the match is weak. Expanded clones are given a class, and other clones once, few, many or no size at all.

CDR3: CSVGTGTDYGYTF
DNA: TGCAGCGTTGGAACCGGGACGGACTATGGCTACACCTTC
D: .
J: TRBJ1-2
size: .
V: TRBV29-1

CDR3: CASSGTGELFF
DNA: TGTGCCAGCAGTGGCACCGGGGAGCTGTTTTTT
D: .
J: TRBJ2-2
size: few
V: TRBV5-4

CDR3: CASSLGYPQAEAFF
DNA: TGCGCCAGCAGCTTGGGCTATCCACAGGCCGAAGCTTTCTTT
D: .
J: TRBJ1-1
size: .
V: TRBV5-1

CDR3: CSVEGGGQFGTGELFF
DNA: TGCAGCGTTGAAGGAGGGGGACAGTTTGGAACCGGGGAGCTGTTTTTT
D: TRBD1
J: TRBJ2-2
size: .
V: TRBV29-1

CDR3: CASSGGTGIPYNSPLHF
DNA: TGTGCCAGCAGTGGGGGGACAGGGATACCCTATAATTCACCCCTCCACTTT
D: TRBD1
J: TRBJ1-6
size: .
V: TRBV25-1

CDR3: CASRGDTGTQYF
DNA: TGTGCCAGCAGGGGGGACACGGGGACCCAGTACTTC
D: .
J: TRBJ2-5
size: .
V: TRBV2

CDR3: CASRVWDSYEQYF
DNA: TGTGCCAGCAGAGTATGGGACTCCTACGAGCAGTACTTC
D: .
J: TRBJ2-7
size: few
V: TRBV6-1

CDR3: CASEARGGGETQYF
DNA: TGTGCTAGTGAAGCGCGGGGGGGCGGTGAGACCCAGTACTTC
D: TRBD2
J: TRBJ2-5
size: .
V: TRBV12-5

CDR3: CASTRGYGYTF
DNA: TGTGCCAGCACCCGGGGCTATGGCTACACCTTC
D: .
J: TRBJ1-2
size: .
V: TRBV6-6

CDR3: CASTFGPRPGNTIYF
DNA: TGTGCCAGTACCTTCGGACCCCGTCCTGGAAACACCATATATTTT
D: .
J: TRBJ1-3
size: .
V: TRBV19

CDR3: CASSTRDPTIEQYF
DNA: TGTGCCAGCAGCACCCGGGATCCAACTATTGAGCAGTACTTC
D: .
J: TRBJ2-7
size: .
V: TRBV13

CDR3: CASGQGVTEAFF
DNA: TGTGCCAGCGGGCAGGGGGTGACTGAAGCTTTCTTT
D: TRBD1
J: TRBJ1-1
size: .
V: TRBV11-2

CDR3: CASSDRNTEAFF
DNA: TGTGCCAGCAGTGACAGGAACACTGAAGCTTTCTTT
D: .
J: TRBJ1-1
size: .
V: TRBV2

CDR3: CASREDLGTDEQYF
DNA: TGTGCCAGCAGGGAGGACCTTGGGACTGACGAGCAGTACTTC
D: .
J: TRBJ2-7
size: few
V: TRBV6-1

CDR3: CASSSQGTEAFF
DNA: TGTGCCAGCAGCTCCCAGGGAACTGAAGCTTTCTTT
D: .
J: TRBJ1-1
size: many
V: TRBV7-3

CDR3: CSVEGGDEQFF
DNA: TGCAGCGTTGAGGGGGGGGATGAGCAGTTCTTC
D: TRBD2
J: TRBJ2-1
size: .
V: TRBV29-1

CDR3: CASSAGGRGRNQPQHF
DNA: TGTGCCAGCAGCGCCGGAGGGAGGGGGAGGAATCAGCCCCAGCATTTT
D: .
J: TRBJ1-5
size: .
V: TRBV5-6

CDR3: CSVEWLGRGYGYTF
DNA: TGCAGCGTTGAATGGCTTGGCAGGGGATATGGCTACACCTTC
D: .
J: TRBJ1-2
size: .
V: TRBV29-1

CDR3: CASCPRASYTTETQYF
DNA: TGTGCCAGCTGCCCGCGGGCGAGTTACACAACGGAGACCCAGTACTTC
D: .
J: TRBJ2-5
size: .
V: TRBV2

CDR3: CASSQDRGGNEEVAFF
DNA: TGCGCCAGCAGCCAGGACAGGGGAGGGAATGAGGAGGTAGCTTTCTTT
D: TRBD1
J: TRBJ1-1
size: .
V: TRBV4-1

CDR3: CASSNPGETTGELFF
DNA: TGTGCCAGCAGCAACCCCGGGGAGACCACCGGGGAGCTGTTTTTT
D: .
J: TRBJ2-2
size: .
V: TRBV4-2

CDR3: CASSSDRVEAFF
DNA: TGTGCCAGCAGCTCGGACAGGGTTGAAGCTTTCTTT
D: TRBD1
J: TRBJ1-1
size: .
V: TRBV5-6

CDR3: CASSPGGPYEQYF
DNA: TGTGCCAGCTCACCGGGGGGACCATACGAGCAGTACTTC
D: .
J: TRBJ2-7
size: .
V: TRBV18

CDR3: CASSETSGDATYEQYF
DNA: TGTGCCAGCAGTGAAACTAGCGGGGACGCTACCTACGAGCAGTACTTC
D: TRBD2
J: TRBJ2-7
size: .
V: TRBV2